Below, 29 T cell receptor beta chains from the same sample are listed, as sequenced in a study of cytomegalovirus exposure and HLA in healthy donors. Here immunoSEQ multiplex PCR was the method, and the copy in TCRdb shows in-frame clones only, minus some. Of some 250,000 clones in the sample, roughly 90% are singletons; the top ten hold 0.37%. Sequencing used PBMCs. The receptors shown here come from a woman aged 18-30 years in good health and CMV-seronegative.

CDR3 sequence reads: CASSYGQAYGYTF. In nucleotides, the CDR3 is TGTGCCAGCAGCTACGGACAGGCCTATGGCTACACCTTC. The chain links TRBV5-4 to TRBJ1-2; 7 nucleotides agree with TRBD1. Germline CDR1 is SGHNT and CDR2 is YYREEE (reference sequence). With 3 bases clipped from V and 4 bases from J, the junction kept 3 bases outside the gene matches. This CDR3 is built from 13 residues.

This clone has a single count. The V and J genes are TRBV28 and TRBJ1-5; TRBD1 agrees at 7 bases. This CDR3 is built from 14 residues. CDR1 is MDHEN and CDR2 is SYDVKM in the germline V gene. V lost 5 bases to trimming and J lost 0 bases; unmatched junction nucleotides: 1. In DNA, the CDR3 is TGTGCCAGCAGTGACAGGGTTAGCAATCAGCCCCAGCATTTT. Residues: CASSDRVSNQPQHF.

The V gene is TRBV6-6, the J gene TRBJ2-3; TRBD1 aligns across 8 bases. Per the germline V gene, CDR1 is MNHNY and CDR2 is SVGAGI (reference sequence). The CDR3 runs to 16 residues. J was trimmed by 0 bases and V by 2 bases; bases with no gene match: 4. The CDR3 here is CASSYPDRGSTDTQYF. CDR3 nucleotides: TGTGCCAGCAGTTACCCCGACAGGGGAAGCACAGATACGCAGTATTTT.

V gene TRBV12-2 combines with J gene TRBJ1-3; TRBD1, the D gene given by the table, was not confirmed from the DNA. TRBV12-2 is a pseudogene. The CDR3 consists of 20 residues. CDR3 coding DNA: TGTGCAAGTCGCTGTGACCCCCGGAGGGGACAGAATCGCTCCGGAAACACCATATATTTT. Translation: CASRCDPRRGQNRSGNTIYF.

The chain recombines TRBV7-2 with TRBJ1-5; D gene unclear. Trimming removed 4 bases at V and 3 bases at J, with 4 bases between. The CDR3 length is 12 residues. Germline V gene data show CDR1 as SGHTA and CDR2 as FQGNSA. DNA for the CDR3: TGTGCCAGCAGCTCCTACAATCAGCCCCAGCATTTT. It encodes CASSSYNQPQHF. Using reference TRBV7-2 and TRBJ1-5 for the parts outside the CDR3, the full variable domain is GAGVSQSPSNKVTEKGKDVELRCDPISGHTALYWYRQSLGQGLEFLIYFQGNSAPDKSGLPSDRFSAERTGGSVSTLTIQRTQQEDSAVYLCASSSYNQPQHFGDGTRLSIL.

This chain uses TRBV2 with TRBJ1-4; tentative D call: TRBD1 (6 bases). CDR1 and CDR2 (germline): SNHLY, FYNNEI. The germline V and J ends were trimmed by 6 bases and 10 bases, with 15 bases remaining between them. The CDR3 consists of 13 residues. The CDR3 is CASRPMTGGKLFF. The CDR3 DNA reads TGTGCCAGCAGACCAATGACAGGCGGAAAACTGTTTTTT.

This chain uses TRBV20-1 with TRBJ2-2; the D is unclear. The ends were cut back, 0 bases at V and 7 bases at J, with 3 bases in the middle. CDR1 and CDR2 from the germline V gene are DFQATT and SNEGSKA (reference sequence). The CDR3 is made up of 11 amino acids. CDR3 amino acids: CSARDNGELFF. As DNA, the CDR3 is TGCAGTGCTAGAGATAACGGGGAGCTGTTTTTT.

This chain joins TRBV2 and TRBJ2-3, with D unresolved. Between the trimmed V and J ends, which lost 5 bases and 5 bases, there was a span of 5 bases. The CDR3 is 11 residues long. Germline V gene data show CDR1 as SNHLY and CDR2 as FYNNEI. The CDR3, as DNA: TGTGCCAGCAGTCGAGGAGATACGCAGTATTTT. Translating it yields CASSRGDTQYF.

V and J are TRBV4-1 and TRBJ2-3; the match to TRBD1 covers 9 bases. CDR3 length: 11 amino acids. CDR1 is MGHRA, CDR2 YSYEKL, per germline. Trimming took 4 bases from V and 15 from J; bases not matched to a gene: 5. The DNA of the CDR3 is TGCGCCAGCAGCCGGGACAGGGAGACTTATTTT. It specifies CASSRDRETYF.

The chain is built from TRBV7-8 and TRBJ1-4; 8 bases are a match to TRBD1. Germline-derived CDR1 and CDR2 are SGHVS and FQNEAQ. V shed 0 bases and J 1 base; nucleotides not matched to a gene: 4. The CDR3 consists of 17 residues. CDR3 region: CASSLAARGLTNEKLFF. In DNA, the CDR3 is TGTGCCAGCAGCTTAGCAGCCAGGGGGCTAACTAATGAAAAACTGTTTTTT.

Here the CDR3 reads CASSRTSGGYNEQFF. The CDR3 bases are TGTGCCAGCAGCCGAACTAGCGGGGGTTACAATGAGCAGTTCTTC. The chain combines TRBV7-3 with TRBJ2-1; 11 bases fit TRBD2. V was clipped by 5 bases and J by 4 bases; unmatched bases: 4. CDR1 is SGHTA and CDR2 is FQGTGA in the germline V gene. The CDR3 spans 15 residues.

The genes are TRBV28 and TRBJ1-2, with 9 bases aligning to TRBD1. The trim removed 3 bases at V and 7 bases at J, leaving 6 bases unmatched. The CDR3 covers 14 residues. CDR1 is MDHEN, CDR2 SYDVKM, per germline. The CDR3 nucleotides read TGTGCCAGCAGTTTTACGGGACAGGGCTCTGGCTACACCTTC. Translated, it gives CASSFTGQGSGYTF.

This clone has only one observation. The chain has TRBV6-6 and TRBJ1-4; D not resolved. This CDR3 region has 14 residues. Germline-derived CDR1 and CDR2 are MNHNY and SVGAGI (reference sequence). Deletions cut 7 bases from V and 0 bases from J, with 9 bases between. CDR3 nucleotides: TGTGCCAGCACCCGGACTTCAACTAATGAAAAACTGTTTTTT. Translation: CASTRTSTNEKLFF.

The chain uses TRBV20-1 and TRBJ1-1; D uncertain. Germline V gene sequence: CDR1 DFQATT, CDR2 SNEGSKA (reference sequence). This CDR3 has 9 amino acids. In DNA, the CDR3 is TGCAGAACACAGCTTGAAGCTTTCTTT. It yields the protein CRTQLEAFF.

The chain uses TRBV6-5 and TRBJ2-7, with TRBD1 matching 9 bases. Per the germline V gene, CDR1 is MNHEY and CDR2 is SVGAGI. Germline trimming cut 6 bases from V and 3 bases from J; bases unmatched to any gene: 9. The length of the CDR3 is 15 residues. This CDR3 is CASRPQDRGHYEQYV. CDR3 in DNA: TGTGCCAGCAGACCCCAGGACAGGGGACACTACGAGCAGTACGTC.

This clone was counted only a few times. The rearrangement links TRBV29-1 to TRBJ1-5, with TRBD1 identical over 10 bases. The CDR3 sequence is 12 residues long. Germline V gene lookup returns CDR1 SQVTM and CDR2 ANQGSEA. With V trimmed by 6 bases and J by 7 bases, 3 bases remained unmatched. The CDR3 reads CSVGTGEQPQHF. The CDR3 DNA reads as TGCAGCGTAGGGACAGGGGAACAGCCCCAGCATTTT.

The CDR3 here is CASSAPGLADNEQFF. The CDR3 DNA follows: TGTGCCAGCAGTGCCCCGGGACTAGCAGACAATGAGCAGTTCTTC. The rearrangement links TRBV25-1 to TRBJ2-1; 9 nucleotides align to TRBD2. Per the germline V gene, CDR1 is MGHDK and CDR2 is SYGVNS. The CDR3 length is 15 residues. With V trimmed by 4 bases and J by 5 bases, 6 bases remained unmatched. Drawing the rest from reference TRBV25-1 and TRBJ2-1, the complete variable domain is EADIYQTPRYLVIGTGKKITLECSQTMGHDKMYWYQQDPGMELHLIHYSYGVNSTEKGDLSSESTVSRIRTEHFPLTLESARPSHTSQYLCASSAPGLADNEQFFGPGTRLTVL.

The chain combines TRBV7-2 with TRBJ1-1, with 7 bases fitting TRBD1. V shed 5 bases, J shed 4 bases, and the junction held 10 bases outside the gene matches. This CDR3 contains 15 residues. Germline V lookup: CDR1 SGHTA, CDR2 FQGNSA. This CDR3 is CASSPQTGSGTEAFF. The CDR3, as DNA: TGTGCCAGCAGCCCGCAGACAGGGTCGGGCACTGAAGCTTTCTTT.

This clone was seen a single time. This chain joins TRBV10-3 and TRBJ1-1, with D perhaps matching TRBD1 (5 bases). The CDR3 extends over 15 amino acids. The germline V gene has CDR1 ENHRY and CDR2 SYGVKD. The V gene lost 2 bases and the J gene lost 5 bases, with 15 bases spanning the gap. CDR3 sequence: CAISEGVAEGTEAFF. Written as DNA, the CDR3 is TGTGCCATCAGTGAGGGGGTGGCGGAGGGGACTGAAGCTTTCTTT.

This clone was observed a handful of times. The genes are TRBV25-1 and TRBJ2-7, with D possibly TRBD2 on 6 matching bases. This CDR3 is 14 amino acids long. The germline CDR1 and CDR2 sequences are MGHDK and SYGVNS. Trimming took off 4 bases at V and 4 bases at J, with 14 bases between the two ends. The CDR3 is CASSAVGGRYEQYF. In nucleotides, the CDR3 is TGTGCCAGCAGTGCAGTCGGGGGTCGTTACGAGCAGTACTTC.

The chain recombines TRBV10-3 with TRBJ1-5; 7 bases map to TRBD1. CDR1 ENHRY and CDR2 SYGVKD come from the germline V gene. The CDR3 runs to 13 residues. Unmatched junction bases numbered 5, after V lost 7 bases and J lost 5 bases. The CDR3 region is CAITGGRDQPQHF. In DNA form, the CDR3 reads TGTGCCATCACAGGGGGACGGGATCAGCCCCAGCATTTT.

The genes are TRBV10-1 and TRBJ1-2, with 8 bases aligning to TRBD1. The CDR3 runs to 13 residues. Germline loops: CDR1 WNHNN, CDR2 SYGVQD (reference sequence). The junction had 4 bases not matched to a gene; V was cut back by 4 bases and J by 6 bases. The CDR3 region has the DNA TGCGCCAGCAGTGCCGGGACAGGAAATGGCTACACCTTC. Its protein product is CASSAGTGNGYTF.

The rearrangement links TRBV4-3 to TRBJ2-3; 11 positions match TRBD2. V trimming: 0 bases; J trimming: 0 bases; junction bases outside the gene matches: 8. This CDR3 is 19 amino acids long. Germline CDR1 reads LGHNA; CDR2 reads YSLEER. Here the CDR3 DNA reads TGCGCCAGCAGCCAAGAGGTGGTAGCGGGGGGGATCAGCACAGATACGCAGTATTTT. It translates to CASSQEVVAGGISTDTQYF.

V is TRBV2 and J is TRBJ1-1, with D possibly matching TRBD1 (6 bases). In germline, CDR1 is SNHLY, CDR2 FYNNEI. Trimming shortened V by 2 bases and J by 1 base, and 23 bases separated the two germline ends. The CDR3 consists of 19 residues. CDR3 coding DNA: TGTGCCAGCAGTGAACGGGGGGCCGACAGGTTTGGTAAGAACACTGAAGCTTTCTTT. This translates into CASSERGADRFGKNTEAFF.

This chain links TRBV6-5 with TRBJ1-1, with D uncertain. The CDR3 runs to 14 residues. V gave up 0 bases and J gave up 6 bases, with 11 bases separating them. From germline, CDR1 is MNHEY and CDR2 SVGAGI. For the CDR3, the DNA is TGTGCCAGCAGTTACTCATCGGGTATCGCTGAAGCTTTCTTT. It specifies CASSYSSGIAEAFF.

The chain recombines TRBV11-2 with TRBJ2-7; 14 bases line up with TRBD2. The CDR3 consists of 17 residues. Germline CDR1 is SGHAT and CDR2 is FQNNGV. V was clipped by 2 bases and J by 0 bases; unmatched bases: 3. CDR3 in amino acids: CASSLWTSGGNSYEQYV. The DNA for the CDR3 is TGTGCCAGCAGCTTATGGACTAGCGGGGGGAACTCCTACGAGCAGTACGTC.

This clone was counted only a few times. V and J are TRBV5-6 and TRBJ1-5, with TRBD1 as a possible D gene (6 bases). This CDR3 spans 13 amino acids. Germline-derived CDR1 and CDR2 are SGHDT and YYEEEE. V was shortened by 1 base and J by 4 bases, with 6 bases between the two germline ends. In DNA form, the CDR3 reads TGTGCCAGCAGCTTGAGGGGGAATCAGCCCCAGCATTTT. It codes for CASSLRGNQPQHF.

This clone was counted a few times. V is TRBV6-5 and J is TRBJ2-7; TRBD1 matches 8 bases. Germline loops: CDR1 MNHEY, CDR2 SVGAGI. The CDR3 is 13 residues long. V dropped 7 bases and J dropped 3; count of bases not matched to a gene: 5. As DNA, the CDR3 is TGTGCCAGCAAGGGACAGGCAAGCTACGAGCAGTACTTC. Protein sequence: CASKGQASYEQYF.

The V gene is TRBV11-2, the J gene TRBJ2-1; D perhaps matches TRBD1 (7 bases). The CDR3 loop spans 14 amino acids. The V and J ends lost 3 bases and 7 bases respectively, with 13 bases between them. CDR1 is SGHAT and CDR2 is FQNNGV in the germline V gene. In nucleotides, the CDR3 is TGTGCCAGCAGCTTCACCCCAGGGGGGAATGAGCAGTTCTTC. Translating gives CASSFTPGGNEQFF.